A single sample gave rise to the 12 T cell receptor beta chains below, sequenced in a study of shared clonotypes between healthy human individuals. CD8 cells classed as naive were CD45RO-negative and positively selected for CCR7, excluding terminally differentiated effector memory CD45RA+ cells. The table came from immunoSEQ multiplex PCR; TCRdb's copy has only in-frame clones and leaves some out. The data contain over 2,000,000 clones, around 95% of them singletons. The sequenced material came from naive CD8+ T cells from PBMCs. The source of these receptors is a man aged 18 to 35 in good health. Some clones in this sample may be carry-over from other donors' samples.

V usage is TRBV7-3 and J usage is TRBJ2-1; D gene unclear. The CDR3 is 15 residues long. Germline CDR1 reads SGHTA; CDR2 reads FQGTGA. Trimming left V 4 bases short and J 9 bases short, with 19 bases between. The CDR3 DNA reads TGTGCCAGCAGCTCAGGTCGGACCTTCGGCGCTGAGCAGTTCTTC. Residues: CASSSGRTFGAEQFF.

This rearrangement joins TRBV27 to TRBJ1-5; the D gene is possibly TRBD1 (5 bases). Germline assignment: CDR1 MNHEY and CDR2 SMNVEV (reference sequence). The CDR3 sequence is 16 residues long. Trimming left V 3 bases short and J 2 bases short, with 14 bases between. This CDR3 is CASSLVRGDRNQPQHF. The CDR3 DNA is TGTGCCAGCAGTTTGGTGCGGGGGGACCGCAATCAGCCCCAGCATTTT.

The rearrangement uses TRBV27 and TRBJ1-2; tentatively, D is TRBD1 (5 bases). This CDR3 is built from 13 residues. The V and J ends lost 5 bases and 8 bases respectively, with 15 bases between them. Germline V gene lookup returns CDR1 MNHEY and CDR2 SMNVEV (reference sequence). Here the CDR3 reads CASSGVGEGGYTF. In DNA, the CDR3 is TGTGCCAGCAGTGGGGTGGGGGAGGGAGGCTACACCTTC.

The table lists this clone with a count of one. Different DNA sequences within this sample yield the same CDR3. The rearrangement joins TRBV29-1 to TRBJ1-2; perhaps TRBD1 as D (5 bases). Between the trimmed V and J ends, which lost 1 base and 3 bases, there was a span of 6 bases. The CDR3 contains 12 residues. The germline gives CDR1 SQVTM, CDR2 ANQGSEA. CDR3 DNA sequence: TGCAGCGTTGAAGGGGGCGACTATGGCTACACCTTC. Protein sequence: CSVEGGDYGYTF.

The genes are TRBV5-1 and TRBJ1-1, with D hard to call. From germline, CDR1 is SGHRS and CDR2 YFSETQ. The CDR3 totals 14 residues. V shed 4 bases and J shed 0 bases, with 10 bases lying between them. Written as DNA, the CDR3 is TGCGCCAGCAGCATTGGAAGGTTGAACACTGAAGCTTTCTTT. It is translated as CASSIGRLNTEAFF.

The V and J genes are TRBV20-1 and TRBJ2-7, with 7 bases identical to TRBD1. The V and J ends lost 7 bases and 6 bases, in that order; junction bases with no gene match: 3. The CDR3 is made up of 10 amino acids. In germline, CDR1 is DFQATT, CDR2 SNEGSKA (reference sequence). CDR3 nucleotides: TGCAGTGGACAGGGTCCCGAGCAGTACTTC. This codes for CSGQGPEQYF.

The chain has TRBV27 and TRBJ2-1, with D perhaps matching TRBD1 or TRBD2 (6 bases each). V lost 2 bases and J lost 9, with 20 bases in between. There are 16 residues in the CDR3. Germline CDR1 MNHEY, CDR2 SMNVEV (reference sequence). The CDR3 here is CASSLVSRGGPTEQFF. In DNA, the CDR3 is TGTGCCAGCAGTTTAGTTTCTCGTGGGGGGCCGACTGAGCAGTTCTTC.

This chain connects TRBV9 to TRBJ2-5, with a tentative D call TRBD2 (5 bases). V was clipped by 0 bases and J by 1 base, with 10 bases between them. CDR3 length: 15 residues. Germline V gene sequence: CDR1 SGDLS, CDR2 YYNGEE. The DNA for the CDR3 is TGTGCCAGCAGCGTAGCTCCAGCGGCCCAAGAGACCCAGTACTTC. Protein sequence: CASSVAPAAQETQYF.

The chain has TRBV18 and TRBJ1-1; unclear D gene. The CDR3 sequence is 15 residues long. Trimming removed 0 bases from V and 3 bases from J, with 11 bases in between. The germline V gene encodes CDR1 KGHSH and CDR2 LQKENI. The CDR3 region is CASSPPMEKDTEAFF. CDR3 bases: TGTGCCAGCTCACCACCGATGGAAAAGGACACTGAAGCTTTCTTT.

Turning to this clone: Other DNA sequences from this sample encode an identical CDR3 as well. The chain has TRBV7-9 and TRBJ2-1, with no clear D. V lost 0 bases and J 7 bases, leaving 7 bases between the germline ends. The length of the CDR3 is 13 residues. Per the germline V gene, CDR1 is SEHNR and CDR2 is FQNEAQ (reference sequence). The CDR3 DNA reads as TGTGCCAGCAGCTTAGCGTCGGCGAATGAGCAGTTCTTC. Translating it yields CASSLASANEQFF.

This sequence joins TRBV5-4 and TRBJ2-3; 8 nucleotides align to TRBD2. The CDR3 is 19 residues long. J was trimmed by 2 bases and V by 0 bases; bases with no gene match: 14. The germline V gene encodes CDR1 SGHNT and CDR2 YYREEE (reference sequence). CDR3: CASSLDYGAEREITDTQYF. In DNA form, the CDR3 reads TGTGCCAGCAGCTTGGATTACGGGGCCGAGCGGGAGATCACAGATACGCAGTATTTT.

This clone was seen a single time. The J gene is TRBJ2-7, the V gene TRBV2, with TRBD1 matching 7 bases. The V gene's germline CDR1 is SNHLY and CDR2 FYNNEI. CDR3 length: 16 amino acids. The J segment lost 3 bases and the V segment lost 8 bases, leaving 16 bases of the junction unmatched. The CDR3 nucleotides read TGTGCCAGCGGATTTTCCGGGACAGAGGGGAACTACGAGCAGTACTTC. Translating gives CASGFSGTEGNYEQYF.